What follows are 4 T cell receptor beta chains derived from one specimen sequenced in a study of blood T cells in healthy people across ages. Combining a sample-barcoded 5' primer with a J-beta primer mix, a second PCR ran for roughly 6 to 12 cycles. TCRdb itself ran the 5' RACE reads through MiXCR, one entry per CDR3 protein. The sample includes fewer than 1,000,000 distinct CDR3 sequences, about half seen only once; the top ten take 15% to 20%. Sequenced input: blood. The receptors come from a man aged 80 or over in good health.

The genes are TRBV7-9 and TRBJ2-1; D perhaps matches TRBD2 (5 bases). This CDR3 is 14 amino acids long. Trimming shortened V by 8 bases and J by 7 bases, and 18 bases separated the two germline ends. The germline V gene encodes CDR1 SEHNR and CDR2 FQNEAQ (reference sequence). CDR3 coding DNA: TGTGCCAGCGCCCCCCCTCGGGGATGGAATGAGCAGTTCTTC. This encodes CASAPPRGWNEQFF. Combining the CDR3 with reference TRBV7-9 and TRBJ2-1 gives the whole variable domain DTGVSQNPRHKITKRGQNVTFRCDPISEHNRLYWYRQTLGQGPEFLTYFQNEAQLEKSRLLSDRFSAERPKGSFSTLEIQRTEQGDSAMYLCASAPPRGWNEQFFGPGTRLTVL.

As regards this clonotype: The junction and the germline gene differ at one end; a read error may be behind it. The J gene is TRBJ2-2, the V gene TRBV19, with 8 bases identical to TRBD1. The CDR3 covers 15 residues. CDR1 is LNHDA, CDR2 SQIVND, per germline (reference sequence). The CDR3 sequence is CASSARQGNAGELFF. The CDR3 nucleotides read TGTGCCAGTAGTGCCCGACAGGGGAACGCCGGGGAGCTGTTTTTT.

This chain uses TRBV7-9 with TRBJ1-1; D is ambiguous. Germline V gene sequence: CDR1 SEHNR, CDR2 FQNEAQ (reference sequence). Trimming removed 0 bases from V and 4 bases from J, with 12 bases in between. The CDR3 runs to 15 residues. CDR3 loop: CASSLALGVGTEAFF. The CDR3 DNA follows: TGTGCCAGCAGCTTAGCGTTGGGAGTGGGCACTGAAGCTTTCTTT.

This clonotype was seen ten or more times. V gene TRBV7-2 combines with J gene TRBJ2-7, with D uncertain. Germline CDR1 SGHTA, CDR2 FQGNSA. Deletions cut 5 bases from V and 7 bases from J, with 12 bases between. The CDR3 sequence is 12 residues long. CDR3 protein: CASSPGRLEQYF. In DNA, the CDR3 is TGTGCCAGCAGCCCCGGACGCCTTGAGCAGTACTTC.